This entry is about one T cell receptor (beta chain). Its specificity is not known. This sample stems from a study of response to subunit inactivated influenza vaccine. Study-wide findings and caveats: Authors suggested each seasonal flu vaccination may recruit only limited numbers of new T cells.

Germline assignment: CDR1 SGHAT and CDR2 FQNNGV. The CDR3 runs 12 residues. V was clipped by 9 bases and J by 1 base, with 8 bases between them. TCRdb redid the calling of the RT-PCR reads with MiXCR, one entry per CDR3 protein. Found here are roughly 700,000 distinct CDR3 sequences, less than 20% of them singletons; the top ten hold 11%. The chain uses TRBV11-2 and TRBJ2-3; D not certain. The sequence was collected from a man aged 50 or older who received an inactivated influenza vaccine. Here the sequenced sample was PBMCs from blood, taken 11 to 12 days after vaccination. DNA of the CDR3: TGTGCCAGTACTCACGGCACAGATACGCAGTATTTT. Protein sequence: CASTHGTDTQYF.